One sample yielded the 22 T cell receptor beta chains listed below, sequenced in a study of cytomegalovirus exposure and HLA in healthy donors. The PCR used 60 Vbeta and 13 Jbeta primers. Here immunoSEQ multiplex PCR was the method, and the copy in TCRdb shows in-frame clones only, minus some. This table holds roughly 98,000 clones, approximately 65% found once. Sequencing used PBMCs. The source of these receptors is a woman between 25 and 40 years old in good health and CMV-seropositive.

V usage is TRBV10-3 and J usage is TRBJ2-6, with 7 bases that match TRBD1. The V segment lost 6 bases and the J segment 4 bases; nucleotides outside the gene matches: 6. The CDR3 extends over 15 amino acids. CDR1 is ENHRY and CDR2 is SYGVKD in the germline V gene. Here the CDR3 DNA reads TGTGCCATCAGGACGACAGGGAGCGGGGCCAACGTCCTGACTTTC. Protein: CAIRTTGSGANVLTF.

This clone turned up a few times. CDR3 DNA: TGTGCCAGCAGCTCAGGGTTTACTAGCAGAGCCAAAAACATTCAGTACTTC. Encoded protein: CASSSGFTSRAKNIQYF. The V gene is TRBV5-6, the J gene TRBJ2-4; possibly TRBD2 for D (6 bases). Trimming removed 3 bases from V and 0 bases from J, with 16 bases in between. The germline V gene encodes CDR1 SGHDT and CDR2 YYEEEE. This CDR3 comprises 17 residues.

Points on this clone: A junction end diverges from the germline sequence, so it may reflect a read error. The CDR3 bases are TGTGCTAGCAGCTTAACGACTAGCGGGGGCCATTCTGCTTACAATGAGCAGTTCTTC. Its translation: CASSLTTSGGHSAYNEQFF. This chain joins TRBV7-7 and TRBJ2-1, with 12 bases that match TRBD2. Germline values: CDR1 SSHAT, CDR2 FNYEAQ (reference sequence). This CDR3 spans 19 amino acids.

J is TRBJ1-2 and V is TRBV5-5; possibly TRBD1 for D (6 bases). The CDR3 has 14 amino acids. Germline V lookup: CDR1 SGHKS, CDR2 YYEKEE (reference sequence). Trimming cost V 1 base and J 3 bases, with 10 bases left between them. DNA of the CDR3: TGTGCCAGCAGCTTGATACAGGGATACTATGGCTACACCTTC. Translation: CASSLIQGYYGYTF.

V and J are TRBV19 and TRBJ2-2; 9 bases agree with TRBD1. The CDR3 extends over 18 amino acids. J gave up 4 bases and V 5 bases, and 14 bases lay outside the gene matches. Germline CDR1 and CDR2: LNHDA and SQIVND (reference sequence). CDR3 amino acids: CASSVSTPGQGLTGELFF. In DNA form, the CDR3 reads TGTGCCAGTAGTGTCTCAACCCCGGGACAGGGCCTCACCGGGGAGCTGTTTTTT. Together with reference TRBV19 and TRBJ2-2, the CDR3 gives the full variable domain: DGGITQSPKYLFRKEGQNVTLSCEQNLNHDAMYWYRQDPGQGLRLIYYSQIVNDFQKGDIAEGYSVSREKKESFPLTVTSAQKNPTAFYLCASSVSTPGQGLTGELFFGEGSRLTVL.

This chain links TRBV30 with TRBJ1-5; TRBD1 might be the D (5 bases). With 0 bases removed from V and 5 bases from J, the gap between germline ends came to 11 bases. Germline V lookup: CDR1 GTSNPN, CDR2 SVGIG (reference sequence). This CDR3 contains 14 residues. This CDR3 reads CAWSVPLGHQPQHF. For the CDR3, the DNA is TGTGCCTGGAGTGTACCGTTGGGGCATCAGCCCCAGCATTTT.

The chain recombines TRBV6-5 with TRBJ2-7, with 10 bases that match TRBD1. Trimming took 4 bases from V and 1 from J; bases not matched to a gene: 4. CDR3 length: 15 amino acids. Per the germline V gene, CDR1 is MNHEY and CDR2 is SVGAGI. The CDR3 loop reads CASSFDRGPSYEQYF. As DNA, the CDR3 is TGTGCCAGCAGTTTTGACAGGGGGCCATCCTACGAGCAGTACTTC.

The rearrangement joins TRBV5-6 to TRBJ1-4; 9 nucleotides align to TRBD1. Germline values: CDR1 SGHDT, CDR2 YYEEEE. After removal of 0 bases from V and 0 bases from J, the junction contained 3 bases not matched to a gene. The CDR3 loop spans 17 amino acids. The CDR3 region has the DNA TGTGCCAGCAGCTTGGATGGACAGGGGTCAACTAATGAAAAACTGTTTTTT. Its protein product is CASSLDGQGSTNEKLFF.

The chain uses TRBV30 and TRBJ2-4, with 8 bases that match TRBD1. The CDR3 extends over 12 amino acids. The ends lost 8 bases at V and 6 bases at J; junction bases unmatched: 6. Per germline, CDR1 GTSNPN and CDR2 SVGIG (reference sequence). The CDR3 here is CARRGLGNIQYF. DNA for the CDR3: TGTGCCCGCAGGGGGCTGGGAAACATTCAGTACTTC. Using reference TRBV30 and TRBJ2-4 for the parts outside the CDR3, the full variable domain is SQTIHQWPATLVQPVGSPLSLECTVEGTSNPNLYWYRQAAGRGLQLLFYSVGIGQISSEVPQNLSASRPQDRQFILSSKKLLLSDSGFYLCARRGLGNIQYFGAGTRLSVL.

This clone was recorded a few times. As DNA, the CDR3 is TGTGCCAGCAGAACTGGGGGCGATCAGCCCCAGCATTTT. Its translation: CASRTGGDQPQHF. The chain combines TRBV2 with TRBJ1-5; tentatively, D is TRBD1 (6 bases). The V gene lost 6 bases and the J gene lost 5 bases, with 11 bases spanning the gap. Per germline, CDR1 SNHLY and CDR2 FYNNEI. This CDR3 spans 13 amino acids.

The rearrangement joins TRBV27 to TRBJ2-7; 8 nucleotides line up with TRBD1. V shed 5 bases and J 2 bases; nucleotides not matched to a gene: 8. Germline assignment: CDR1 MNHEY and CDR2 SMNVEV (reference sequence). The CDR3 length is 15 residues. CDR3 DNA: TGTGCCAGCAGTGGATCCGGGACAGGACCCTACGAGCAGTACTTC. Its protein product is CASSGSGTGPYEQYF.

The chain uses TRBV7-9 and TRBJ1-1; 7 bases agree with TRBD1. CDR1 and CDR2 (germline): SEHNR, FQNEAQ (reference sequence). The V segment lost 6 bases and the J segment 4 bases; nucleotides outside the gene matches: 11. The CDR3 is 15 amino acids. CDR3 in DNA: TGTGCCAGCAGTTCACTTACAGGGGTCGGCACTGAAGCTTTCTTT. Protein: CASSSLTGVGTEAFF.

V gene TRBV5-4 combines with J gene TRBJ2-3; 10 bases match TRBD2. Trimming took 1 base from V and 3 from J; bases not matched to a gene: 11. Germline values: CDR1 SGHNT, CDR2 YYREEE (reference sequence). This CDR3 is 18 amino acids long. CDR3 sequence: CASSLLPAGGLGTDTQYF. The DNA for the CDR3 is TGTGCCAGCAGCTTGTTGCCAGCGGGGGGGCTAGGGACAGATACGCAGTATTTT.

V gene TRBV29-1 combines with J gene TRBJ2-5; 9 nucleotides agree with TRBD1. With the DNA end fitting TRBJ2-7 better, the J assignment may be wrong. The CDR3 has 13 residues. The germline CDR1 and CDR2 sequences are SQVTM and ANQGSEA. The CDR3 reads CSARTGEDYEQYF. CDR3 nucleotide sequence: TGCAGCGCCCGGACAGGGGAGGACTACGAGCAGTACTTC.

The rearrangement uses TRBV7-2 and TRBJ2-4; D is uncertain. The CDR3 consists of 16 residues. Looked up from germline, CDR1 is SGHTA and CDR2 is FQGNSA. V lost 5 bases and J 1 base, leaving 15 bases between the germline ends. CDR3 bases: TGTGCCAGCAGCCCATATCAGGCGCAGGCCAAAAACATTCAGTACTTC. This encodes CASSPYQAQAKNIQYF.

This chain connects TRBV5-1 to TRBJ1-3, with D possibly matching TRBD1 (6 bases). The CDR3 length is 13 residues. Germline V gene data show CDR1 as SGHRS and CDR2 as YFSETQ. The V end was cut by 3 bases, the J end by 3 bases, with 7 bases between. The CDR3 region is CASSSTGGNTIYF. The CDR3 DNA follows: TGCGCCAGCAGCTCGACAGGTGGAAACACCATATATTTT.

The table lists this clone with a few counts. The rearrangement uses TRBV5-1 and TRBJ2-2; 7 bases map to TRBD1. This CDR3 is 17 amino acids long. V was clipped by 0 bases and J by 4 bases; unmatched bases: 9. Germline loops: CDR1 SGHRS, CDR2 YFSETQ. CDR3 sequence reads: CASSLAGRPGGTGELFF. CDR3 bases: TGCGCCAGCAGCTTGGCCGGTCGGCCAGGGGGCACCGGGGAGCTGTTTTTT.

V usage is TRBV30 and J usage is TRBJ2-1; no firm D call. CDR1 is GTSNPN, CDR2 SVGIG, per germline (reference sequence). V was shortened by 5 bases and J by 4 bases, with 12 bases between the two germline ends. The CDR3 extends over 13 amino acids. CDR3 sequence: CAWARYTYNEQFF. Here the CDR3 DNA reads TGTGCCTGGGCCAGGTACACTTACAATGAGCAGTTCTTC.

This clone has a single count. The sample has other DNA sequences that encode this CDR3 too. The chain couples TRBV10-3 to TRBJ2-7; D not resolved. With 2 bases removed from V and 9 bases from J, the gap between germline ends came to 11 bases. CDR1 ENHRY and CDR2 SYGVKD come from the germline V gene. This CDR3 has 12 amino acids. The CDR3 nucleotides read TGTGCCATCAGTGAGAGAATACGAGGGCAGTACTTC. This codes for CAISERIRGQYF.

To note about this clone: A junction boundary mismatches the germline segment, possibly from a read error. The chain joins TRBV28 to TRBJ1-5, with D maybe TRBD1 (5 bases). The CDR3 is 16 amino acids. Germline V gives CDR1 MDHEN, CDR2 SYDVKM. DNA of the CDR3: TGTGCCAGCAGTTTGCCAAGGGGTTCGGGCAATCAGTCCCAGCATTTT. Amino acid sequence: CASSLPRGSGNQSQHF.

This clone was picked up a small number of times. CDR3 nucleotide sequence: TGTGCCAGCAGTTCCCCGGTTTTACTAGCTCACAAGTTCTTC. Residues: CASSSPVLLAHKFF. The chain joins TRBV27 to TRBJ2-1; maybe TRBD2 (6 bases). This CDR3 spans 14 amino acids. Germline CDR1 is MNHEY and CDR2 is SMNVEV (reference sequence). V was cut by 4 bases and J by 14 bases, with 21 bases left in between.

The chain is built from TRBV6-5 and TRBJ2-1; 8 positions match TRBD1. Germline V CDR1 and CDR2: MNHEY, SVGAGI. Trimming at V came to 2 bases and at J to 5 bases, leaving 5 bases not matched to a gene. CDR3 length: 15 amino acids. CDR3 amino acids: CASSYRGQVNNEQFF. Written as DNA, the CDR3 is TGTGCCAGCAGTTACAGGGGACAGGTTAACAATGAGCAGTTCTTC.